A single sample is the source of the 32 T cell receptor beta chains below, sequenced in a study of cytomegalovirus exposure and HLA in healthy donors. It was with 60 Vbeta and 13 Jbeta primers that the PCR ran. Generated by immunoSEQ multiplex PCR, the TCRdb table keeps only in-frame clones and is missing some. The sample lists tens of thousands of clones; 65% were seen once. Material: PBMCs. The receptors were gathered from a boy younger than 18 in good health and CMV-seropositive.

The CDR3 protein is CATSDSSHQPQHF. The CDR3 DNA is TGTGCCACATCCGACAGTTCTCATCAGCCCCAGCATTTT. The chain recombines TRBV19 with TRBJ1-5; D possibly corresponds to TRBD1 (5 bases). V dropped 10 bases and J dropped 5 bases, with 15 bases sitting between them. The CDR3 runs to 13 residues. Germline CDR1 is LNHDA and CDR2 is SQIVND (reference sequence).

The chain couples TRBV5-3 to TRBJ2-7; the D gene is possibly TRBD1 (5 bases). Being an ORF, TRBV5-3 has a function that is uncertain. Trimming removed 1 base from V and 6 bases from J, with 14 bases in between. The CDR3 is made up of 14 amino acids. The CDR3, as DNA: TGTGCCAGAAGCTTGACGGCCAGGGAAAGCGAGCAGTACTTC. Translating it yields CARSLTARESEQYF.

This clone was found once. The chain has TRBV7-9 and TRBJ1-2; the D gene is possibly TRBD1 (5 bases). CDR1 SEHNR and CDR2 FQNEAQ come from the germline V gene (reference sequence). The germline V and J ends were trimmed by 6 bases and 2 bases, with 13 bases remaining between them. CDR3 length: 14 residues. The CDR3 DNA follows: TGTGCCAGCAGGAGGGAGGGACCGAACTATGGCTACACCTTC. This encodes CASRREGPNYGYTF.

CDR3 sequence: CASSQGSEAFF. The CDR3 DNA is TGTGCCAGCAGCCAAGGGAGTGAAGCTTTCTTT. V usage is TRBV14 and J usage is TRBJ1-1; no clear D. CDR1 SGHDN and CDR2 FVKESK come from the germline V gene. Trimming removed 1 base at V and 7 bases at J, with 4 bases between. The CDR3 length is 11 residues.

The CDR3 is CASSQGTSGKLKNTGELFF. In DNA, the CDR3 is TGCGCCAGCAGCCAGGGTACTAGCGGGAAATTAAAGAACACCGGGGAGCTGTTTTTT. V and J are TRBV5-1 and TRBJ2-2; 10 bases line up with TRBD2. Germline V gives CDR1 SGHRS, CDR2 YFSETQ. This CDR3 is 19 amino acids long. The ends lost 4 bases at V and 1 base at J; junction bases unmatched: 13.

The genes are TRBV6-5 and TRBJ1-1; tentatively, D is TRBD1 (6 bases). From germline, CDR1 is MNHEY and CDR2 SVGAGI. The germline V and J ends were trimmed by 5 bases and 1 base, with 11 bases remaining between them. This CDR3 contains 14 residues. For the CDR3, the DNA is TGTGCCAGCAGTCGACAGGACCAGAACACTGAAGCTTTCTTT. Residues: CASSRQDQNTEAFF.

This clone was counted only a few times. The genes are TRBV7-2 and TRBJ1-1; D remains ambiguous. The germline V gene encodes CDR1 SGHTA and CDR2 FQGNSA. Trimming took 1 base from V and 0 from J, leaving 12 bases between them. This CDR3 has 16 amino acids. The CDR3 DNA sequence: TGTGCCAGCAGCTTAGTCTGGGAGGCGGTGAACACTGAAGCTTTCTTT. Protein product: CASSLVWEAVNTEAFF.

The rearrangement uses TRBV27 and TRBJ1-2; 12 nucleotides align to TRBD1. V was clipped by 3 bases and J by 5 bases; unmatched bases: 7. The germline V gene has CDR1 MNHEY and CDR2 SMNVEV (reference sequence). The CDR3 is 16 amino acids. The CDR3 is CASSFGTGGGGYGYTF. CDR3 in DNA: TGTGCCAGCAGTTTCGGGACAGGGGGCGGTGGATATGGCTACACCTTC.

The rearrangement links TRBV5-6 to TRBJ2-1, with D unresolved. The CDR3 spans 13 residues. The V end lost 4 bases, the J end lost 6 bases, and 11 bases lay between the germline ends. The germline gives CDR1 SGHDT, CDR2 YYEEEE. The CDR3 is CASSPLEFNEQFF. CDR3 sequence (DNA): TGTGCCAGCAGCCCCCTAGAGTTCAATGAGCAGTTCTTC. Full variable domain (missing parts from reference TRBV5-6 and TRBJ2-1): DAGVTQSPTHLIKTRGQQVTLRCSPKSGHDTVSWYQQALGQGPQFIFQYYEEEERQRGNFPDRFSGHQFPNYSSELNVNALLLGDSALYLCASSPLEFNEQFFGPGTRLTVL.

In the case of this clone: At one end, the junction sequence differs from germline, possibly due to a read error. Other DNA sequences of this sample code for an identical CDR3. CDR3 sequence: CARGQLNTEAFF. CDR3 nucleotide sequence: TGTGCCAGAGGACAGTTAAACACTGAAGCCTTCTTT. The chain is built from TRBV2 and TRBJ1-1, with a possible D match to TRBD1 (6 bases). The CDR3 has 12 residues. Per the germline V gene, CDR1 is SNHLY and CDR2 is FYNNEI.

The V and J genes are TRBV2 and TRBJ2-2; no reliable D call. Germline V gives CDR1 SNHLY, CDR2 FYNNEI. This CDR3 spans 15 amino acids. The V gene lost 7 bases and the J gene lost 1 base, with 13 bases spanning the gap. CDR3 bases: TGTGCCAGCACCCTTAATCAGTGGAACACCGGGGAGCTGTTTTTT. Its translation: CASTLNQWNTGELFF.

This rearrangement joins TRBV27 to TRBJ1-4; D is unclear. The CDR3 is made up of 16 amino acids. V lost 2 bases and J 1 base, leaving 11 bases between the germline ends. Germline V lookup: CDR1 MNHEY, CDR2 SMNVEV (reference sequence). The chain's CDR3 is CASSLRGFKTNEKLFF. CDR3 DNA: TGTGCCAGCAGTTTACGGGGATTCAAAACTAATGAAAAACTGTTTTTT.

The genes are TRBV19 and TRBJ1-5; possible D gene TRBD1, 5 bases. Germline CDR1 LNHDA, CDR2 SQIVND (reference sequence). This CDR3 contains 15 residues. The ends were cut back, 3 bases at V and 0 bases at J, with 9 bases in the middle. The CDR3 region is CASSMYRYSNQPQHF. CDR3 bases: TGTGCCAGTAGTATGTACAGGTATAGCAATCAGCCCCAGCATTTT.

The gene calls are TRBV6-1 and TRBJ1-1; weak D call: TRBD1 (5 bases). The germline V and J ends were trimmed by 8 bases and 10 bases, with 23 bases remaining between them. The CDR3 is 14 amino acids. Germline V CDR1 and CDR2: MNHNS, SASEGT. CDR3 in DNA: TGTGCCAGCGATGCCTCGGGACGGGCGGGGGGAGCTTTCTTT. Translating it yields CASDASGRAGGAFF.

This clone was seen only a few times. The J gene is TRBJ1-5, the V gene TRBV19; a weak D match, TRBD1 (6 bases). The CDR3 has 17 residues. CDR1 is LNHDA and CDR2 is SQIVND in the germline V gene (reference sequence). The germline V and J ends were trimmed by 5 bases and 3 bases, with 20 bases remaining between them. The CDR3 nucleotides are TGTGCCAGTAGTTCAAGACTTGGGGGCCCGTCCAATCAGCCCCAGCATTTT. Translated: CASSSRLGGPSNQPQHF.

The gene calls are TRBV15 and TRBJ1-2; 9 bases agree with TRBD1. The germline CDR1 and CDR2 sequences are LNHNV and YYDKDF (reference sequence). The ends lost 0 bases at V and 7 bases at J; junction bases unmatched: 6. The CDR3 has 15 residues. For the CDR3, the DNA is TGTGCCACCAGCAGAGATCGTACAGGGGGCGGTGGCTACACCTTC. As protein: CATSRDRTGGGGYTF.

This clone was picked up a small number of times. V is TRBV18 and J is TRBJ1-5, with D possibly being TRBD1 (6 bases). V lost 2 bases and J lost 1, with 18 bases in between. Germline CDR1 and CDR2: KGHSH and LQKENI. This CDR3 region has 18 residues. CDR3 protein: CASSPEGGAYMSNQPQHF. CDR3 DNA: TGTGCCAGCTCACCAGAGGGGGGGGCCTATATGAGCAATCAGCCCCAGCATTTT.

The V call is TRBV10-3, the J call TRBJ2-3, with D uncertain. Per the germline V gene, CDR1 is ENHRY and CDR2 is SYGVKD. Trimming left V 0 bases short and J 0 bases short, with 7 bases between. This CDR3 has 15 amino acids. Here the CDR3 reads CAISESSVSTDTQYF. CDR3 bases: TGTGCCATCAGTGAGTCGTCGGTTAGCACAGATACGCAGTATTTT.

This chain links TRBV9 with TRBJ1-2; D may be TRBD1 (5 bases). Germline-derived CDR1 and CDR2 are SGDLS and YYNGEE. Trimming took 3 bases from V and 0 from J, leaving 9 bases between them. The length of the CDR3 is 14 residues. CDR3 in amino acids: CASSGRGTNYGYTF. CDR3 nucleotide sequence: TGTGCCAGCAGCGGGAGGGGCACTAACTATGGCTACACCTTC.

This clone has a handful of counts. This CDR3 reads CASSPGEGGTGELFF. In DNA form, the CDR3 reads TGTGCCAGCTCACCAGGAGAGGGCGGCACCGGGGAGCTGTTTTTT. The J gene is TRBJ2-2, the V gene TRBV18; D is possibly TRBD2 (5 bases). Trimming removed 2 bases at V and 4 bases at J, with 11 bases between. This CDR3 region has 15 residues. Germline values: CDR1 KGHSH, CDR2 LQKENI.

V is TRBV18 and J is TRBJ2-7, with a possible D match to TRBD2 (7 bases). The CDR3 has 17 amino acids. CDR1 and CDR2 (germline): KGHSH, LQKENI. V shed 6 bases and J shed 0 bases, with 21 bases lying between them. CDR3 DNA: TGTGCCAGCTCTCCCTGGGGGGGGGCAGGGAGCTCCTACGAGCAGTACTTC. It encodes CASSPWGGAGSSYEQYF.

This rearrangement joins TRBV4-1 to TRBJ1-2; D not resolved. V was cut by 3 bases and J by 2 bases, with 10 bases left in between. The CDR3 loop spans 14 amino acids. Germline loops: CDR1 MGHRA, CDR2 YSYEKL. The CDR3 is CASSQVTENYGYTF. The CDR3 nucleotides are TGCGCCAGCAGCCAGGTGACGGAGAACTATGGCTACACCTTC.

The rearrangement links TRBV5-4 to TRBJ2-5; 8 nucleotides match TRBD2. The CDR3 is 14 residues long. Germline-derived CDR1 and CDR2 are SGHNT and YYREEE (reference sequence). With V trimmed by 3 bases and J by 5 bases, 6 bases remained unmatched. Here the CDR3 DNA reads TGTGCCAGCAGCTCCGGACAGCGGGAGGAGACCCAGTACTTC. This gives the protein CASSSGQREETQYF.

This chain links TRBV27 with TRBJ1-6, with a possible D match to TRBD1 (5 bases). This CDR3 comprises 20 residues. Germline V lookup: CDR1 MNHEY, CDR2 SMNVEV (reference sequence). V lost 8 bases and J lost 0, with 26 bases in between. Here the CDR3 reads CASYDVGRVHYYSYNSPLHF. In nucleotides, the CDR3 is TGTGCCAGCTACGATGTCGGCAGGGTGCACTACTACTCCTATAATTCACCCCTCCACTTT.

V gene TRBV6-5 combines with J gene TRBJ2-1; no firm D call. The CDR3 is made up of 12 amino acids. V shed 4 bases and J shed 6 bases, with 7 bases lying between them. Germline V lookup: CDR1 MNHEY, CDR2 SVGAGI. CDR3 residues: CASSSVRNEQFF. The CDR3 coding sequence is TGTGCCAGCAGTTCCGTTCGCAATGAGCAGTTCTTC.

The genes are TRBV13 and TRBJ2-7, with D hard to call. Deletions cut 2 bases from V and 1 base from J, with 3 bases between. Germline-derived CDR1 and CDR2 are PRHDT and FYEKMQ (reference sequence). The CDR3 is made up of 12 amino acids. This CDR3 reads CASSLLSYEQYF. CDR3 in DNA: TGTGCCAGCAGCTTACTTTCCTACGAGCAGTACTTC.

V usage is TRBV19 and J usage is TRBJ2-6, with 9 bases matching TRBD1. The CDR3 has 15 residues. J was trimmed by 0 bases and V by 9 bases; bases with no gene match: 3. Looked up from germline, CDR1 is LNHDA and CDR2 is SQIVND (reference sequence). In DNA form, the CDR3 reads TGTGCCAGCAGGACAGGGGACTCTGGGGCCAACGTCCTGACTTTC. It translates to CASRTGDSGANVLTF.

The genes are TRBV4-1 and TRBJ1-6, with a tentative D call TRBD1 (6 bases). The germline gives CDR1 MGHRA, CDR2 YSYEKL. Trimming cost V 4 bases and J 11 bases, with 21 bases left between them. CDR3 length: 16 amino acids. CDR3: CASSPLWDIGTPPLHF. Written as DNA, the CDR3 is TGCGCCAGCAGCCCTTTATGGGACATCGGTACCCCACCCCTCCACTTT.

This sequence joins TRBV7-9 and TRBJ1-5; D uncertain. The CDR3 length is 16 residues. Looked up from germline, CDR1 is SEHNR and CDR2 is FQNEAQ (reference sequence). The V gene lost 3 bases and the J gene lost 4 bases, with 16 bases spanning the gap. CDR3 amino acids: CASSFWVGVRNQPQHF. The CDR3 DNA is TGTGCCAGCAGCTTTTGGGTTGGAGTTCGGAATCAGCCCCAGCATTTT.

The chain employs TRBV5-6 and TRBJ2-1; D may be TRBD2 (6 bases). Germline V gene lookup returns CDR1 SGHDT and CDR2 YYEEEE. The CDR3 is 14 residues long. The germline V and J ends were trimmed by 4 bases and 4 bases, with 12 bases remaining between them. The chain's CDR3 is CASSPMEGYNEQFF. The CDR3 coding sequence is TGTGCCAGCAGCCCGATGGAGGGATACAATGAGCAGTTCTTC.

The gene calls are TRBV27 and TRBJ1-2; D unclear. Germline CDR1 and CDR2: MNHEY and SMNVEV (reference sequence). There are 15 residues in the CDR3. Trimming shortened V by 5 bases and J by 1 base, and 14 bases separated the two germline ends. CDR3 amino acids: CASSRSGRFNYGYTF. CDR3 DNA: TGTGCCAGCAGTAGGAGTGGGAGATTTAACTATGGCTACACCTTC.

This rearrangement joins TRBV9 to TRBJ1-1; D perhaps matches TRBD1 (5 bases). Germline values: CDR1 SGDLS, CDR2 YYNGEE. This CDR3 is built from 13 residues. Trimming stripped 3 bases from V and 1 base from J, with 7 bases between. The DNA of the CDR3 is TGTGCCAGCAGCGCTCAGGGGAACACTGAAGCTTTCTTT. It encodes CASSAQGNTEAFF.